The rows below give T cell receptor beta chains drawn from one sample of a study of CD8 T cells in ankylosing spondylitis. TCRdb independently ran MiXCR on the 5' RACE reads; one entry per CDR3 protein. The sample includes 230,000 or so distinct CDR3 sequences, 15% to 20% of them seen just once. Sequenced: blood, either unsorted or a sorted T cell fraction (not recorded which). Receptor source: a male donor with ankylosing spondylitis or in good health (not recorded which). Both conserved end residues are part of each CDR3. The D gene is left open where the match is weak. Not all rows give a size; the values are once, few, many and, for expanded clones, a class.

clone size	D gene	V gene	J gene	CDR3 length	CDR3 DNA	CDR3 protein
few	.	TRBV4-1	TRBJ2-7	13	TGCGCCAGCAGCCAAGTATCATTTTACGAGCAGTACTTC	CASSQVSFYEQYF
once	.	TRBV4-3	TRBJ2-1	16	TGCGCCAGCAGCCAAGATGCGGTTAGCTCCTACAATGAGCAGTTCTTC	CASSQDAVSSYNEQFF
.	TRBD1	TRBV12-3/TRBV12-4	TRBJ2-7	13	TGTGCCAGCAGTTGGGACAGTGAAGGCGAGCAGTACTTC	CASSWDSEGEQYF
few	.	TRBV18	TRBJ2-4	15	TGTGCCAGCTCACCACCGGGGCTAGCCAAAAACATTCAGTACTTC	CASSPPGLAKNIQYF
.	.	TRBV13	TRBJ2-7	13	TGTGCCAGCAGCTTTGGGGGCAGTAGAGAGCAGTACTTC	CASSFGGSREQYF
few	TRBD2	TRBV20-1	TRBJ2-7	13	TGCAGTGCTAGAGATGTACTAGCGGGAGTTATGTACTTC	CSARDVLAGVMYF
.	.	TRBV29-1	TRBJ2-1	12	TGCAGCGTTGTTACGGTGGGCTATGAGCAGTTCTTC	CSVVTVGYEQFF
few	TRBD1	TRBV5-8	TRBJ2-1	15	TGTGCCAGCAGCTTGCTACTGGACAGGGCCAATGAGCAGTTCTTC	CASSLLLDRANEQFF
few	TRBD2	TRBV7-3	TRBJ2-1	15	TGTGCCAGCAGCTCGGGGACTAGCGGGAGCGATGAGCAGTTCTTC	CASSSGTSGSDEQFF
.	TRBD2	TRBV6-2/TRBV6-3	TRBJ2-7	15	TGTGCCAGCAGTTACTCGGCGGGAGAAGGCTACGAGCAGTACTTC	CASSYSAGEGYEQYF